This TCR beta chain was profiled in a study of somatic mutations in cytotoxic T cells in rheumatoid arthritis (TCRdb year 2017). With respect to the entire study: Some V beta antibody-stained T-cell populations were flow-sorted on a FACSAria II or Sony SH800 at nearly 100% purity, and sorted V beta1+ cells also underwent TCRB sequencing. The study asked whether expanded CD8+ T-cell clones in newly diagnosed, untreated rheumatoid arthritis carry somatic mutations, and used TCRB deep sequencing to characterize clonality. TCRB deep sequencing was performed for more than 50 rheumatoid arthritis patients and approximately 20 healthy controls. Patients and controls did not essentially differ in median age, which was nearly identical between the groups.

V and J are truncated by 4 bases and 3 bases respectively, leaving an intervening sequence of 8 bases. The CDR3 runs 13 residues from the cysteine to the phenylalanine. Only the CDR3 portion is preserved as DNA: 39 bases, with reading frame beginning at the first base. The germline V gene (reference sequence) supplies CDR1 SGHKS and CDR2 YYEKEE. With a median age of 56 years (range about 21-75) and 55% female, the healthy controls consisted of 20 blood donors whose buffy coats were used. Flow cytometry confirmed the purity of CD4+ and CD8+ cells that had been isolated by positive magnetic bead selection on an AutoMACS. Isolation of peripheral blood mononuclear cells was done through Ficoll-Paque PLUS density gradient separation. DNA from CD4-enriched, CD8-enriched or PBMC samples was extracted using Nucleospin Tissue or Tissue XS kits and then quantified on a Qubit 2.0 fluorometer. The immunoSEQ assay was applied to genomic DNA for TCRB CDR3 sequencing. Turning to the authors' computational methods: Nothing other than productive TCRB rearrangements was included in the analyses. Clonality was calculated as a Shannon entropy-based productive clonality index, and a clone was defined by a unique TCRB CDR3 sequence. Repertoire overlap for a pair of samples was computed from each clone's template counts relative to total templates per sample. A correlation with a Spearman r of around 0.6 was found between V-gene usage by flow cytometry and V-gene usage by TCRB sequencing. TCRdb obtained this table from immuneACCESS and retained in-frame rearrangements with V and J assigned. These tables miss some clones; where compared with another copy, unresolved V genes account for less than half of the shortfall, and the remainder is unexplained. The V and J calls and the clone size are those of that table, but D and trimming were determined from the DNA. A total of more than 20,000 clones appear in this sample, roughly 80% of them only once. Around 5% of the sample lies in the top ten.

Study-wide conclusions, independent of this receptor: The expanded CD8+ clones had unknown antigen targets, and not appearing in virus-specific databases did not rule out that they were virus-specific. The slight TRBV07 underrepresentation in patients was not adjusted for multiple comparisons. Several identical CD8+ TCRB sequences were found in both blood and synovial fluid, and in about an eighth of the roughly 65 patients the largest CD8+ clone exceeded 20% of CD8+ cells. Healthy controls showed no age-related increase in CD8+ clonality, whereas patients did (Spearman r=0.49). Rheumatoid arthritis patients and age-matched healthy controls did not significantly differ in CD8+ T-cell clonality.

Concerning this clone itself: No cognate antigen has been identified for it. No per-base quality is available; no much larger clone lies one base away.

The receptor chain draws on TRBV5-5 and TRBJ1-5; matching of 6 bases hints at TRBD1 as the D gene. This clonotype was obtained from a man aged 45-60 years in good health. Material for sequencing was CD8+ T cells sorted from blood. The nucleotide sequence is TGTGCCAGCAGCCCAGGGGCCAATCAGCCCCAGCATTTT. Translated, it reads CASSPGANQPQHF.